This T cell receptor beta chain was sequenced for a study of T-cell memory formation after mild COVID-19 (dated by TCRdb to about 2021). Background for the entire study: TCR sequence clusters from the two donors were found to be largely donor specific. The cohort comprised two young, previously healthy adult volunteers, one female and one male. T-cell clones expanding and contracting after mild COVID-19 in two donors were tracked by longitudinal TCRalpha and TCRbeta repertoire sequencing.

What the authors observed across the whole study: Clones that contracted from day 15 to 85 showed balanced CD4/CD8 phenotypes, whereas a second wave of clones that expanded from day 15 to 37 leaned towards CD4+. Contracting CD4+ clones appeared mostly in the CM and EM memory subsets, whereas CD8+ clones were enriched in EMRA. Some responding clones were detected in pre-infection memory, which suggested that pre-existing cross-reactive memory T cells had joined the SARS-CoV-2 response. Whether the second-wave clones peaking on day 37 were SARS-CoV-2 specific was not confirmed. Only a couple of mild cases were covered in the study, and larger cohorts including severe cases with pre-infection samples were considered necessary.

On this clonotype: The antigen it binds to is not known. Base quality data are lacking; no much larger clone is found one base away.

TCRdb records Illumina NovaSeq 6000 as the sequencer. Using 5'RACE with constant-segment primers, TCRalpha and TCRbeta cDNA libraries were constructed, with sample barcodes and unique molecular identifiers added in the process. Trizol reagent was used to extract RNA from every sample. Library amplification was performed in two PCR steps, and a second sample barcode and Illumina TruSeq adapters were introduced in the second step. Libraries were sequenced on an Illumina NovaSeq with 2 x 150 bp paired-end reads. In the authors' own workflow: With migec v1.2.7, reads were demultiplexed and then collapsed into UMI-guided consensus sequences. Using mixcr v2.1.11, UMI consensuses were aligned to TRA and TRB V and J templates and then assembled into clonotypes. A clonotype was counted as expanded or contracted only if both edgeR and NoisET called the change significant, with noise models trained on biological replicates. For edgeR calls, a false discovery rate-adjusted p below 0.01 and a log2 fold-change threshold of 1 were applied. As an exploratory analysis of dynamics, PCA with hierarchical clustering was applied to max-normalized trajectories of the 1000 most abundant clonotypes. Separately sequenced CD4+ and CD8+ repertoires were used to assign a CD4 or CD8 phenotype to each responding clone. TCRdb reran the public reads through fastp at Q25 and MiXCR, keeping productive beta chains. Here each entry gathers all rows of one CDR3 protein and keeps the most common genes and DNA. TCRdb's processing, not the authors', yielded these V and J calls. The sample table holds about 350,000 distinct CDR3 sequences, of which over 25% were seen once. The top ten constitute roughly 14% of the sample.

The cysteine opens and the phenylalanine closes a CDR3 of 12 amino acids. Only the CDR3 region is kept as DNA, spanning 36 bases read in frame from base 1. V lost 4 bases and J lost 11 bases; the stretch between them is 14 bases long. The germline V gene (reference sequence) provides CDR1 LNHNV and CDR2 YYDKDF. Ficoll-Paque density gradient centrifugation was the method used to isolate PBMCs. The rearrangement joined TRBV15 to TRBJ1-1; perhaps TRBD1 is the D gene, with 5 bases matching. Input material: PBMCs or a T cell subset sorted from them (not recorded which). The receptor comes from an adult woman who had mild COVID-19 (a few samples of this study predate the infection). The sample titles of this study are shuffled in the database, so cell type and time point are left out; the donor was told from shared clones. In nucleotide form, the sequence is TGTGCCACCAGCATCGGGGCGGGTGCGGCTTTCTTT. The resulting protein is CATSIGAGAAFF.